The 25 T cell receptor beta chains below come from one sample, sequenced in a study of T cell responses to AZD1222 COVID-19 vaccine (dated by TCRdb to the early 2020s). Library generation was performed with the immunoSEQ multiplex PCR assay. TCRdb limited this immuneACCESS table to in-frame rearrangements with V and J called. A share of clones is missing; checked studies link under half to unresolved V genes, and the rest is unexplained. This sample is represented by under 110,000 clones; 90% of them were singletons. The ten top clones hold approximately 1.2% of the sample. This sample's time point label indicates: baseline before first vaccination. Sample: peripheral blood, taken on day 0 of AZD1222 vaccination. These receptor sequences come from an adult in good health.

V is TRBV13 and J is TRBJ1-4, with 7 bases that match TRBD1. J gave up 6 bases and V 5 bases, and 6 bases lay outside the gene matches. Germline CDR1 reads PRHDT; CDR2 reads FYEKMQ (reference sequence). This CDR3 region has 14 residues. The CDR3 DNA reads TGTGCCAGCAGCCCAGGGGGACAGTATGAAAAACTGTTTTTT. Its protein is CASSPGGQYEKLFF.

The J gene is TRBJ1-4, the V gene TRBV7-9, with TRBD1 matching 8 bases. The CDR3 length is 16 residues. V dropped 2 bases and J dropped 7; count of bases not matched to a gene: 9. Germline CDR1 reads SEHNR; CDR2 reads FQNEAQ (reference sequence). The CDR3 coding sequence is TGTGCCAGCAGCTTAAGGGCCGGGACAGGAGCTGAAAAACTGTTTTTT. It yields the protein CASSLRAGTGAEKLFF.

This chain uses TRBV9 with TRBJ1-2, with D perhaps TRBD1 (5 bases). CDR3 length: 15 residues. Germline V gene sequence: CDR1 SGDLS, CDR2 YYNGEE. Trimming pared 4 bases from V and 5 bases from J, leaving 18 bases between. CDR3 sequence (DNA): TGTGCCAGCAGCCCCCGGGGGTTTGGAGCGTATGGCTACACCTTC. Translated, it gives CASSPRGFGAYGYTF. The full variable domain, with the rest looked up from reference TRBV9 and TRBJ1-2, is DSGVTQTPKHLITATGQRVTLRCSPRSGDLSVYWYQQSLDQGLQFLIQYYNGEERAKGNILERFSAQQFPDLHSELNLSSLELGDSALYFCASSPRGFGAYGYTFGSGTRLTVV.

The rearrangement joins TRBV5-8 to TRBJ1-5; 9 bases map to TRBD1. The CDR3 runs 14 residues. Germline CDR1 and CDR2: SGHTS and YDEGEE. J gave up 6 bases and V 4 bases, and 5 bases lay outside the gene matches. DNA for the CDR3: TGTGCCAGCAGCCCTGGGACAGGGAGTCAGCCCCAGCATTTT. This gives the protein CASSPGTGSQPQHF.

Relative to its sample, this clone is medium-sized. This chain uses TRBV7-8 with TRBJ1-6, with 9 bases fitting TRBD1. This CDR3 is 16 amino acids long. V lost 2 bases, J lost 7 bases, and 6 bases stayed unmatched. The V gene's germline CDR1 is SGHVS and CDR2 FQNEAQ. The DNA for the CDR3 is TGTGCCAGCAGCTTATACGTGACAGGGGGGAATTCACCCCTCCACTTT. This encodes CASSLYVTGGNSPLHF.

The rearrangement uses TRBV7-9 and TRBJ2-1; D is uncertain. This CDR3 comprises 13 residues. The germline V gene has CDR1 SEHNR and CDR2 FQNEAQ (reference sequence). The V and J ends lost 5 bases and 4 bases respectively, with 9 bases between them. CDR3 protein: CASSLGLYNEQFF. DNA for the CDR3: TGTGCCAGCAGCCTGGGCCTTTACAATGAGCAGTTCTTC. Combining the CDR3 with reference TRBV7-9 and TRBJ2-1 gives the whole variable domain DTGVSQNPRHKITKRGQNVTFRCDPISEHNRLYWYRQTLGQGPEFLTYFQNEAQLEKSRLLSDRFSAERPKGSFSTLEIQRTEQGDSAMYLCASSLGLYNEQFFGPGTRLTVL.

The CDR3: CASSLTGVVSPLHF. The CDR3 nucleotides are TGTGCCAGCAGCTTGACAGGGGTTGTTTCACCCCTCCACTTT. The chain combines TRBV11-1 with TRBJ1-6, with 8 positions matching TRBD1. The germline V gene has CDR1 SGHAT and CDR2 FQDESV (reference sequence). The J segment lost 9 bases and the V segment lost 3 bases, leaving 4 bases of the junction unmatched. The CDR3 runs to 14 residues.

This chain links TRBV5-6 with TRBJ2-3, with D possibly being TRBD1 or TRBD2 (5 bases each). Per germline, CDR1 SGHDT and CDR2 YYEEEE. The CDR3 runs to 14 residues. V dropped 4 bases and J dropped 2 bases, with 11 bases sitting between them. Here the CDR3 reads CASSRDRLTDTQYF. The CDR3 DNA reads TGTGCCAGCAGCCGGGACCGACTCACAGATACGCAGTATTTT.

CDR3 nucleotides: TGTGCCAGCAGCACGGGACAGGGGAACGAGCAGTACTTC. This encodes CASSTGQGNEQYF. The rearrangement links TRBV7-8 to TRBJ2-7; TRBD1 aligns across 10 bases. This CDR3 has 13 residues. Looked up from germline, CDR1 is SGHVS and CDR2 is FQNEAQ. Germline trimming cut 5 bases from V and 5 bases from J; bases unmatched to any gene: 3.

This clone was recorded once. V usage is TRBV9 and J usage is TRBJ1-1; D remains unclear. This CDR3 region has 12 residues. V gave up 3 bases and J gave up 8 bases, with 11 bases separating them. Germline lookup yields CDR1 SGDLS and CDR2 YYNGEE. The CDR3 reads CASSAYTGEAFF. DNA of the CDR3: TGTGCCAGCAGCGCCTACACGGGCGAAGCTTTCTTT.

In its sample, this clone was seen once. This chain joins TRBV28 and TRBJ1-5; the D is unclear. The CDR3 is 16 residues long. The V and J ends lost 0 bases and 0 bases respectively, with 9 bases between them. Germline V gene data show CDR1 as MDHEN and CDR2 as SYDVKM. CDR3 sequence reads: CASSLWAGFSNQPQHF. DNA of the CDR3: TGTGCCAGCAGTTTATGGGCAGGATTTAGCAATCAGCCCCAGCATTTT.

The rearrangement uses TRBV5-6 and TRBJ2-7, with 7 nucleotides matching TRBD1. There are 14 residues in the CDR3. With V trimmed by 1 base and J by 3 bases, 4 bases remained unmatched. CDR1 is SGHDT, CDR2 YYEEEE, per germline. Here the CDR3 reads CASSLTGAIYEQYF. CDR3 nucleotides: TGTGCCAGCAGCTTGACAGGGGCGATCTACGAGCAGTACTTC.

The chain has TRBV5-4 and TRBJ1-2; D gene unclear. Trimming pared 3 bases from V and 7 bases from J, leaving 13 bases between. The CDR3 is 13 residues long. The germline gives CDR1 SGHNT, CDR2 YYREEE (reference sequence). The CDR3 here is CASSWGWVPGYTF. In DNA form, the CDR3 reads TGTGCCAGCAGCTGGGGTTGGGTACCTGGCTACACCTTC. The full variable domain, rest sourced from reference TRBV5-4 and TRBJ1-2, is ETGVTQSPTHLIKTRGQQVTLRCSSQSGHNTVSWYQQALGQGPQFIFQYYREEENGRGNFPPRFSGLQFPNYSSELNVNALELDDSALYLCASSWGWVPGYTFGSGTRLTVV.

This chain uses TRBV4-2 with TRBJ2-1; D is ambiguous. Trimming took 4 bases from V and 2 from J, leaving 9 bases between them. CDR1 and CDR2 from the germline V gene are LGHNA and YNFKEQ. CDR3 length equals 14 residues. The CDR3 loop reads CASSLRGAYNEQFF. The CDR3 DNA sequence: TGTGCCAGCAGCCTCCGCGGTGCCTACAATGAGCAGTTCTTC.

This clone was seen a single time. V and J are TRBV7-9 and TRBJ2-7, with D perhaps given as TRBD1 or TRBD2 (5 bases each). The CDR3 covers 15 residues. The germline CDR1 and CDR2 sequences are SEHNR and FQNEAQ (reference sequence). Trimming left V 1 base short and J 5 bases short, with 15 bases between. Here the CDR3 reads CASSLVEGWRDEQYF. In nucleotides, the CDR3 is TGTGCCAGCAGCTTAGTTGAGGGGTGGCGAGACGAGCAGTACTTC.

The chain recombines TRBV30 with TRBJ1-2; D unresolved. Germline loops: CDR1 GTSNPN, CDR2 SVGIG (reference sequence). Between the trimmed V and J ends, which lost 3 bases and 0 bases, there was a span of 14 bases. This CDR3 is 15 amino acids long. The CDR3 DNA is TGTGCCTGGAGGCCAGCTTGGGAACCTAACTATGGCTACACCTTC. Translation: CAWRPAWEPNYGYTF.

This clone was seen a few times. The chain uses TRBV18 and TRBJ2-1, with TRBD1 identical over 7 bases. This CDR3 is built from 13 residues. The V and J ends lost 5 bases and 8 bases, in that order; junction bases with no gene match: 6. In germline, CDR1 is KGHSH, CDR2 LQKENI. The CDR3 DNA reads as TGTGCCAGCTCATTACAGGGGCTCGATGAGCAGTTCTTC. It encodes CASSLQGLDEQFF.

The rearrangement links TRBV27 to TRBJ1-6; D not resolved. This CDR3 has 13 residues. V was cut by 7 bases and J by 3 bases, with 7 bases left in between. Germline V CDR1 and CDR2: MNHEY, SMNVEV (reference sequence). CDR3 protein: CASMGNYNSPLHF. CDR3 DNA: TGTGCCAGCATGGGGAACTATAATTCACCCCTCCACTTT.

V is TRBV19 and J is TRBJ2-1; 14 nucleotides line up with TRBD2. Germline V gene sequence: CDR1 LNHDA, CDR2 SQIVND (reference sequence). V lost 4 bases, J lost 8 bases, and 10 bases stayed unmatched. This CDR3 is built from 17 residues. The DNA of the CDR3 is TGTGCCAGTAGTAAACGACTAGCGGGGGGGCAGTGGTATGAGCAGTTCTTC. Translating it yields CASSKRLAGGQWYEQFF. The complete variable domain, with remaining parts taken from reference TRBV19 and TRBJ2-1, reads DGGITQSPKYLFRKEGQNVTLSCEQNLNHDAMYWYRQDPGQGLRLIYYSQIVNDFQKGDIAEGYSVSREKKESFPLTVTSAQKNPTAFYLCASSKRLAGGQWYEQFFGPGTRLTVL.

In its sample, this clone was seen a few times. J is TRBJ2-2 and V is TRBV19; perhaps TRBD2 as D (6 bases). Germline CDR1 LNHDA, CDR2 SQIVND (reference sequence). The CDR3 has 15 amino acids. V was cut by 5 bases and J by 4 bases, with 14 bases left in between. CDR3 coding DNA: TGTGCCAGTAGTCGAAACGTCGGGGGCACCGGGGAGCTGTTTTTT. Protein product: CASSRNVGGTGELFF. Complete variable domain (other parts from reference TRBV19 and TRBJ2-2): DGGITQSPKYLFRKEGQNVTLSCEQNLNHDAMYWYRQDPGQGLRLIYYSQIVNDFQKGDIAEGYSVSREKKESFPLTVTSAQKNPTAFYLCASSRNVGGTGELFFGEGSRLTVL.

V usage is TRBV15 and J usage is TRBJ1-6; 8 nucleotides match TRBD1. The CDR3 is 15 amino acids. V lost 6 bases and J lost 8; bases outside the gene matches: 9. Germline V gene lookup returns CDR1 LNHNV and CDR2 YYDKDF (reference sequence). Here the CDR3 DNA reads TGTGCCACCAGACGAACCGGGACAGGTTATTCACCCCTCCACTTT. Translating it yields CATRRTGTGYSPLHF.

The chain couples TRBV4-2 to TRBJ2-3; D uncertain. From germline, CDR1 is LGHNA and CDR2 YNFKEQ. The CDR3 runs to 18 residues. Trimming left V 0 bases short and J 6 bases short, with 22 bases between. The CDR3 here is CASSQEWRLGNVLDTQYF. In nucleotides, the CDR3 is TGTGCCAGCAGCCAAGAATGGCGGCTAGGAAACGTCCTGGATACGCAGTATTTT.

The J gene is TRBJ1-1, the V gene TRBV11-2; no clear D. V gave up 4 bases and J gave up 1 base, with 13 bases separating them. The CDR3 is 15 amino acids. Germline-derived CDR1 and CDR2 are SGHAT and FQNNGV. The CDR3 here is CASSWNVDPNTEAFF. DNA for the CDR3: TGTGCCAGCAGCTGGAATGTGGACCCGAACACTGAAGCTTTCTTT. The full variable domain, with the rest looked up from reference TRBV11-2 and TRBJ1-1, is EAGVAQSPRYKIIEKRQSVAFWCNPISGHATLYWYQQILGQGPKLLIQFQNNGVVDDSQLPKDRFSAERLKGVDSTLKIQPAKLEDSAVYLCASSWNVDPNTEAFFGQGTRLTVV.

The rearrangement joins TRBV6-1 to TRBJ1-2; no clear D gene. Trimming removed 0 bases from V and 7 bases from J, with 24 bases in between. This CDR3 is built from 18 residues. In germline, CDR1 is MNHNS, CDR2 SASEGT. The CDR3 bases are TGTGCCAGCAGTGAAGCGTTGGCTTGGGCACTTGGGTACGGTGGCTACACCTTC. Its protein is CASSEALAWALGYGGYTF.

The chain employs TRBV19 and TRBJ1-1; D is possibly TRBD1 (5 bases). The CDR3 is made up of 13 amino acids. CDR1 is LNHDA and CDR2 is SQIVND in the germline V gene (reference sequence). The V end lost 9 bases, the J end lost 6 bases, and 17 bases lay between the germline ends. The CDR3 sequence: CASRREPRAEAFF. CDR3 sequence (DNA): TGTGCCAGCCGCAGGGAGCCGCGGGCTGAAGCTTTCTTT.